A selection of T cell receptor beta chains follows, all from one sample in a study of T cell responses to AZD1222 COVID-19 vaccine. This table comes from immunoSEQ multiplex PCR, and its TCRdb copy is limited to in-frame clones, with some not included. The repertoire includes approximately 190,000 clones, about 87% of them detected once, and 2.5% to 3% sits in the top ten. Sequencing was performed on peripheral blood, taken on day 0 of MenACWY control vaccination. The receptors here all came from an adult in good health. Each CDR3 is given without its conserved first and last residue.

v_call cdr3_length cdr3_aa
TRBV2 11 ASSESVIYGYT
TRBV2 11 ASSEDRQWSYT
TRBV19 12 ASSRGTENTEAF
TRBV9 13 ASSPSVDSTYEQY
TRBV19 13 ASSYRVPTNEKLF
TRBV4-2 14 ASSQGAQGRGGGYT
TRBV28 12 ASYGFGAKNIQY
TRBV7-3 14 ASSLMGSVRTDTQY
TRBV30 12 AWNYRGEGAGYT
TRBV19 13 ASSMRGLKNSPLH
TRBV5-1 13 ASSQGTTTNEKLF
TRBV27 13 ASSFSSGLANEQF
TRBV6-5 12 ASSQRGGADEQF
TRBV28 14 ASSLTGQFSGNTIY
TRBV4-2 11 ASSQIRTDTQY
TRBV19 12 ASSIDPRGRGAF